This section outlines one T cell receptor (beta chain) sequence together with its context. The assay was immunoSEQ multiplex PCR, and TCRdb's table has in-frame clones only and misses some. The table lists 150,000 to 200,000 clones, around 94% of them singletons. These data are taken from a study of control samples from healthy donors and cancer patients. The J segment lost 2 bases and the V segment lost 0 bases, leaving 4 bases of the junction unmatched. The CDR3 covers 15 residues. Germline CDR1 and CDR2: SGHRS and YFSETQ. The J gene is TRBJ2-7, the V gene TRBV5-1; the match to TRBD1 covers 8 bases. Sample: PBMCs. The TCR originated in a man between 60 and 75 years old with colorectal cancer. Here the CDR3 reads CASSLGGQGTYEQYF. Written as DNA, the CDR3 is TGCGCCAGCAGCTTGGGTGGACAGGGCACCTACGAGCAGTACTTC. The whole variable domain, filled in from reference TRBV5-1 and TRBJ2-7, reads KAGVTQTPRYLIKTRGQQVTLSCSPISGHRSVSWYQQTPGQGLQFLFEYFSETQRNKGNFPGRFSGRQFSNSRSEMNVSTLELGDSALYLCASSLGGQGTYEQYFGPGTRLTVT.